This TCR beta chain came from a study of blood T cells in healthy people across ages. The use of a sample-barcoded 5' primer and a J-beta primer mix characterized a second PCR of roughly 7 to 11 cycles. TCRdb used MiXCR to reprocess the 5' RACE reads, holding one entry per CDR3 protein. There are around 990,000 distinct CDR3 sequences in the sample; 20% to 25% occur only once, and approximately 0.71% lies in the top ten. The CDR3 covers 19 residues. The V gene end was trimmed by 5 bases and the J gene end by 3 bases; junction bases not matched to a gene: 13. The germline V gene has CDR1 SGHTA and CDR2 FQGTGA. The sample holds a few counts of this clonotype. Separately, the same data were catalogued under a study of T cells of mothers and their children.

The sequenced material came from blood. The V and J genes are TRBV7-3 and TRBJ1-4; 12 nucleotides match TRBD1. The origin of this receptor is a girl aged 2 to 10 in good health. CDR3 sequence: CASSANRDRGLRANEKLFF. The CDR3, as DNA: TGTGCCAGCAGCGCGAACCGGGACAGGGGGCTTAGGGCTAATGAAAAACTGTTTTTT.